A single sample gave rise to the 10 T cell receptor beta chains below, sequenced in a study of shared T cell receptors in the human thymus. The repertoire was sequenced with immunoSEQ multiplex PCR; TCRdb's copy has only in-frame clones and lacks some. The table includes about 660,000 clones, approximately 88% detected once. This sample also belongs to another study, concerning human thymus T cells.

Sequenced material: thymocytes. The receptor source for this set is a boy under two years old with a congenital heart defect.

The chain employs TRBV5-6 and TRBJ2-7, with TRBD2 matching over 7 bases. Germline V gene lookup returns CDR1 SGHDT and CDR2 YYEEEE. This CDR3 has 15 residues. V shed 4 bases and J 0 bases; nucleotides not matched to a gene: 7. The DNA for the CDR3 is TGTGCCAGCAGCATAACTAGCGTTCGCTCCTACGAGCAGTACTTC. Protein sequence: CASSITSVRSYEQYF.

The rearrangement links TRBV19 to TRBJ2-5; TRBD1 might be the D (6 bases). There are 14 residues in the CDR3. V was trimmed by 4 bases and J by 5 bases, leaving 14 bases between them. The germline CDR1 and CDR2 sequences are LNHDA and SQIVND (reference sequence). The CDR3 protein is CASSKKNRVETQYF. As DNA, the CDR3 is TGTGCCAGTAGTAAAAAAAACAGGGTCGAGACCCAGTACTTC.

The CDR3 loop is CASSPWDRSYPNYGYTF. The CDR3 DNA follows: TGTGCCAGCTCACCATGGGACAGGTCCTACCCTAACTATGGCTACACCTTC. V gene TRBV18 combines with J gene TRBJ1-2; TRBD1 agrees at 8 bases. CDR3 length equals 17 residues. Germline assignment: CDR1 KGHSH and CDR2 LQKENI. V lost 2 bases to trimming and J lost 0 bases; unmatched junction nucleotides: 8.

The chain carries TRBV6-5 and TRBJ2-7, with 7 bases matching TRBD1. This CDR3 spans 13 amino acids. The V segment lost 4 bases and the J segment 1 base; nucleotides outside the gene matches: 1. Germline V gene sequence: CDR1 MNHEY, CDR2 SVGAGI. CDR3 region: CASSLGQSYEQYF. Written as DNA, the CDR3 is TGTGCCAGCAGTTTGGGACAGTCCTACGAGCAGTACTTC.

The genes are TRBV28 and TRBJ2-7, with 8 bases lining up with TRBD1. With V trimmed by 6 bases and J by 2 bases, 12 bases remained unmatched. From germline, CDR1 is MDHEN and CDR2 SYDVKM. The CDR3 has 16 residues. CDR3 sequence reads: CASSSSGGSVPYEQYF. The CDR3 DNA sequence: TGTGCCAGCAGCTCATCAGGGGGCTCGGTTCCCTACGAGCAGTACTTC. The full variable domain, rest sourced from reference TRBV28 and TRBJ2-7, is DVKVTQSSRYLVKRTGEKVFLECVQDMDHENMFWYRQDPGLGLRLIYFSYDVKMKEKGDIPEGYSVSREKKERFSLILESASTNQTSMYLCASSSSGGSVPYEQYFGPGTRLTVT.

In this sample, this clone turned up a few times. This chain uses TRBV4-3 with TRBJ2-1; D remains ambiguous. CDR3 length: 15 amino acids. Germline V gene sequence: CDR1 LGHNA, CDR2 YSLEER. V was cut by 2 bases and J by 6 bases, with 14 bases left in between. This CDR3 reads CASSQNGLLRNEQFF. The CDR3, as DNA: TGCGCCAGCAGCCAAAATGGGCTATTGCGCAATGAGCAGTTCTTC.

CDR3: CASSLGGSGYNEQFF. The CDR3 nucleotides read TGTGCCAGCAGCTTAGGAGGTAGCGGGTACAATGAGCAGTTCTTC. The chain employs TRBV11-2 and TRBJ2-1, with 7 bases matching TRBD2. The CDR3 covers 15 residues. CDR1 is SGHAT, CDR2 FQNNGV, per germline. Germline trimming cut 1 base from V and 4 bases from J; bases unmatched to any gene: 4.

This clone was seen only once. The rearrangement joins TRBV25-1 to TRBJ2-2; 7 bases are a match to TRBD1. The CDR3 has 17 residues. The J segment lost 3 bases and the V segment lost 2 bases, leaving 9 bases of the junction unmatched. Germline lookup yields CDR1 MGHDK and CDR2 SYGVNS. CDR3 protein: CASSEQSTGMDTGELFF. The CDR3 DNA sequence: TGTGCCAGCAGTGAACAGTCGACAGGGATGGACACCGGGGAGCTGTTTTTT.

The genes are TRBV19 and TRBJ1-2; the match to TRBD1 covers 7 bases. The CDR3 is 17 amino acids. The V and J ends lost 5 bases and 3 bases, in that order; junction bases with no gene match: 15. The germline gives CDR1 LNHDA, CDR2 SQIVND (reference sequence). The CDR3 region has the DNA TGTGCCAGTAGTGTAAACCCGACAGGGCCGAAGGACTATGGCTACACCTTC. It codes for CASSVNPTGPKDYGYTF.

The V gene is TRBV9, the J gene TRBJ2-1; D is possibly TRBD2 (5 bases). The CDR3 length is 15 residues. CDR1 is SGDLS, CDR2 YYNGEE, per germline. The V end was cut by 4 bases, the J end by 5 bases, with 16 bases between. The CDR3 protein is CASSPVVGVNNEQFF. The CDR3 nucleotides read TGTGCCAGCAGCCCCGTGGTGGGAGTGAACAATGAGCAGTTCTTC.